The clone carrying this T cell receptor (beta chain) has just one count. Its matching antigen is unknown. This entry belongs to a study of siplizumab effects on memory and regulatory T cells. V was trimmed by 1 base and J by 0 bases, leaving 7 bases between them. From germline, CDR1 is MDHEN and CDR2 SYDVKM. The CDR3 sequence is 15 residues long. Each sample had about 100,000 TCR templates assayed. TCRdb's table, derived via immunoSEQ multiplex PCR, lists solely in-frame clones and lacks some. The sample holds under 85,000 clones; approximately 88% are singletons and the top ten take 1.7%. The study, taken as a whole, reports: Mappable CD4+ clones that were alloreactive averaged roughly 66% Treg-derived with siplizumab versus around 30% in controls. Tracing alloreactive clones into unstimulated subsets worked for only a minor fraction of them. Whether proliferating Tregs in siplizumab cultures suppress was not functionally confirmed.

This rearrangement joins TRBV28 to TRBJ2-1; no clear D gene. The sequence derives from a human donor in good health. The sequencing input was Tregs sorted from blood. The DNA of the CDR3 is TGTGCCAGCAGTTTATTCGCTAGCTCCTACAATGAGCAGTTCTTC. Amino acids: CASSLFASSYNEQFF.